This TCR beta chain was retrieved from a study of shared clonotypes between healthy human individuals. Trimming pared 5 bases from V and 1 base from J, leaving 20 bases between. CDR1 is SGHTA, CDR2 FQGTGA, per germline. The CDR3 loop spans 17 amino acids. Terminally differentiated effector memory CD45RA+ cells were excluded from the naive CD8 cells, which were CD45RO-negative and positively selected for CCR7. Repertoires were generated with immunoSEQ multiplex PCR, while TCRdb's copy carries only in-frame clones and drops some. The table lists millions of clones, 93% of them singletons. The TCR was taken from a man between 18 and 35 years old in good health. Some clones in this sample may be carry-over from other donors' samples. The sample was naive CD8+ T cells from PBMCs. The rearrangement links TRBV7-3 to TRBJ1-1; no definite D call. The CDR3, as DNA: TGTGCCAGCAGCCCGCGGACGGGCCGGGCCTCGAACACTGAAGCTTTCTTT. This sequence encodes CASSPRTGRASNTEAFF.